Listed below are T cell receptor beta chains from one sample, sequenced in a study of PD-L1 blockade in urothelial cancer. Generated by immunoSEQ multiplex PCR, the TCRdb table keeps only in-frame clones and is missing some. Among around 70,000 clones listed, roughly 89% were seen once. The material sequenced was PBMCs, taken around atezolizumab (anti-PD-L1) treatment. These receptors came from a woman aged 65 to 85 with urothelial cancer. Both conserved end residues are part of each CDR3. A D gene is named only where the DNA matches it firmly. The listing skips clone size in some rows; elsewhere it reads once, few, many or a size class.

j_call clone_size d_call v_call cdr3_nt cdr3_aa
TRBJ2-1 NA NA TRBV5-6 TGTGCCAGCAGCTTGGGCCCGAGCTCCTACAATGAGCAGTTCTTC CASSLGPSSYNEQFF
TRBJ2-7 NA TRBD2 TRBV19 TGTGCCAGTAGTGCCTTAGGGACTAGCGTAACCTACGAGCAGTACTTC CASSALGTSVTYEQYF
TRBJ2-1 NA TRBD1 TRBV9 TGTGCCAGCAGCTTACAGGGGTCCAATGAGCAGTTCTTC CASSLQGSNEQFF
TRBJ1-5 NA NA TRBV30 TGTGCCTGGAGTGGGGGACTTAGCAATCAGCCCCAGCATTTT CAWSGGLSNQPQHF
TRBJ2-7 NA NA TRBV28 TGTGCCAGCAGGAGCCCATCACAGGGCAGGTACGAGCAGTACTTC CASRSPSQGRYEQYF
TRBJ2-4 NA TRBD2 TRBV4-1 TGCGCCAGCAGCCAAGATTGGCGGGAGGGCCTTATAGCCAAAAACATTCAGTACTTC CASSQDWREGLIAKNIQYF
TRBJ2-7 few TRBD2 TRBV5-1 TGCGCCAGCAGCTTAGGAGGGAGGGTCTACGAGCAGTACTTC CASSLGGRVYEQYF
TRBJ2-4 NA NA TRBV2 TGTGCCAGCAGTGAAAACCCTGGAGGTCACGGCAAAAACATTCAGTACTTC CASSENPGGHGKNIQYF
TRBJ2-1 NA NA TRBV30 TGTGCCTGGAGTTTGGGCCCTCTCTACAATGAGCAGTTCTTC CAWSLGPLYNEQFF
TRBJ2-2 NA NA TRBV6-6 TGTGCCAGCAGTTACATGAGGGAAGCCGGGGAGCTGTTTTTT CASSYMREAGELFF
TRBJ2-7 NA TRBD2 TRBV5-1 TGCGCCAGCAGATCCACTAGCGGGGCCTACGAGCAGTACTTC CASRSTSGAYEQYF
TRBJ1-1 once NA TRBV18 TGTGCCAGCTCACCAATGCGGGACACTGAAGCTTTCTTT CASSPMRDTEAFF
TRBJ1-3 NA NA TRBV5-8 TGTGCCAGCACCTATCCCGAGTCTGGAAACACCATATATTTT CASTYPESGNTIYF
TRBJ1-2 few NA TRBV4-1 TGCGCCAGCAGCCTTGGTAGAGCCTACACCTTC CASSLGRAYTF
TRBJ2-2 NA TRBD1 TRBV7-6 TGTGCCAGCAGCCCCGGGACAGGGGACACCGGGGAGCTGTTTTTT CASSPGTGDTGELFF
TRBJ2-7 NA NA TRBV18 TGTGCCAGCTCATTCTACCGAGGGGGAAACGAGCAGTACTTC CASSFYRGGNEQYF
TRBJ1-5 NA NA TRBV19 TGTGCCAGTAGGGGCGGGTCCGAAAATCAGCCCCAGCATTTT CASRGGSENQPQHF
TRBJ2-3 NA TRBD1 TRBV18 TGTGCCAGCTCACAGGAGTACGACAGGGGGACAGATACGCAGTATTTT CASSQEYDRGTDTQYF
TRBJ2-3 NA NA TRBV7-2 TGTGCCAGCAGCCTCGCCCTACGAGATACGCAGTATTTT CASSLALRDTQYF
TRBJ1-5 NA NA TRBV28 TGTGCCAGCAAGCGAGATCAGCCCCAGCATTTT CASKRDQPQHF
TRBJ2-5 NA NA TRBV5-1 TGCGCCAGCAGCTTGGGAGCGGGTCAAGAGACCCAGTACTTC CASSLGAGQETQYF
TRBJ2-5 NA TRBD1 TRBV10-3 TGTGCCATCAAGGGGGCGGAAGAGACCCAGTACTTC CAIKGAEETQYF
TRBJ2-7 NA NA TRBV7-9 TGTGCCAGCAGCTTAACAGGGCTCGAGCAGTACTTC CASSLTGLEQYF
TRBJ1-5 NA TRBD1 TRBV2 TGTGCCAGCAGTGTAACAGGGGGCATAAGCAATCAGCCCCAGCATTTT CASSVTGGISNQPQHF
TRBJ1-1 NA NA TRBV5-1 TGCGCCAGCAGCTTGGGACAGGAAAACACTGAAGCTTTCTTT CASSLGQENTEAFF
TRBJ2-1 NA TRBD2 TRBV5-4 TGTGCCAGCAGCTTGGGTCTAGCGGGAGGCACCAATGAGCAGTTCTTC CASSLGLAGGTNEQFF
TRBJ1-2 NA TRBD1 TRBV10-3 TGTGCCATCAGTGATTCCCGGACAGGGACAAACTATGGCTACACCTTC CAISDSRTGTNYGYTF
TRBJ1-4 once NA TRBV7-6 TGTGCCAGCAGCTTAAGCAGGAATGAAAAACTGTTTTTT CASSLSRNEKLFF
TRBJ1-2 NA NA TRBV30 TGTGCCTGGAAAGGGGGGGCTCTAGGAGGCTACACCTTC CAWKGGALGGYTF
TRBJ2-7 NA NA TRBV7-9 TGTGCCAGCAGAAGTACTAGGGAGACCTCCTACGAGCAGTACTTC CASRSTRETSYEQYF
TRBJ1-3 NA NA TRBV2 TGTGCCAGCACTAGTATCTCTGGAAACACCATATATTTT CASTSISGNTIYF
TRBJ1-4 NA TRBD1 TRBV19 TGTGCCAGTAGTCGACAGGGGGCGAGGGAAAAACTGTTTTTT CASSRQGAREKLFF
TRBJ2-3 NA TRBD2 TRBV10-1 TGCGCCAGCAGTGAGCCGGGACTAGCGGGAGATCCTGCCACAGATACGCAGTATTTT CASSEPGLAGDPATDTQYF
TRBJ2-7 NA TRBD1 TRBV9 TGTGCCAGCAGCCCGGGACAGGGCCTTTTCTACGAGCAGTACTTC CASSPGQGLFYEQYF
TRBJ1-1 once NA TRBV5-1 TGCGCCAGCAGCTTGGTATCCGTTCGGAACACTGAAGCTTTCTTT CASSLVSVRNTEAFF
TRBJ2-5 NA TRBD2 TRBV29-1 TGCAGCGGCAAGCGGGAGCGAGCGGAGACCCAGTACTTC CSGKRERAETQYF
TRBJ2-4 NA TRBD2 TRBV30 TGTGCCTGGAGTGCCGGGGGGGTGGGACTTCAGTACTTC CAWSAGGVGLQYF
TRBJ1-1 NA TRBD1 TRBV7-9 TGTGCCAGCAAACTCGACAGGGCGAGGGCTGAAGCTTTCTTT CASKLDRARAEAFF
TRBJ2-5 few TRBD2 TRBV7-3 TGTGCCAGCAGCCCACACAGCGGGAAGGAGACCCAGTACTTC CASSPHSGKETQYF
TRBJ2-2 NA NA TRBV28 TGTGCCAGCAGTAGCGACGGGGAGCTGTTTTTT CASSSDGELFF
TRBJ2-1 NA TRBD1 TRBV5-1 TGCGCCAGCGGAAAAATAACAGGGGGCTTCTACAATGAGCAGTTCTTC CASGKITGGFYNEQFF
TRBJ2-7 NA TRBD1 TRBV7-9 TGTGCCAGCAGCTCCCCCGGGACAGGGATTTATGGCGAGCAGTACTTC CASSSPGTGIYGEQYF
TRBJ2-5 NA TRBD1 TRBV18 TGTGCCAGCTCATCCTTGACAGGGGTGGGAGAGACCCAGTACTTC CASSSLTGVGETQYF
TRBJ1-1 NA TRBD1 TRBV5-1 TGCGCCAGCAGCTTCGGGACAGGAGTTTTGAACACTGAAGCTTTCTTT CASSFGTGVLNTEAFF
TRBJ2-7 NA NA TRBV10-3 TGTGCCATCAGTCTTACAGGGTACGGCTACGAGCAGTACTTC CAISLTGYGYEQYF
TRBJ2-1 NA TRBD2 TRBV9 TGTGCCAGCAGCGTGGTAGCGGGAGGATTGGATGAGCAGTTCTTC CASSVVAGGLDEQFF
TRBJ1-1 NA NA TRBV14 TGTGCCAGCAGGCTAACGTGGGGGGGCGACCTGAACACTGAAGCTTTCTTT CASRLTWGGDLNTEAFF
TRBJ1-5 NA TRBD1 TRBV19 TGTGCCAGTTCACAGGGGTTTGGCAATCAGCCCCAGCATTTT CASSQGFGNQPQHF
TRBJ2-7 NA TRBD1 TRBV7-8 TGTGCCAGCAGCTCGGGGACAGGGGGCAAGGACGAGCAGTACTTC CASSSGTGGKDEQYF
TRBJ2-3 NA TRBD2 TRBV9 TGTGCCAGCAGCGTAGAGCTGGGCGGGAGACCCACAGATACGCAGTATTTT CASSVELGGRPTDTQYF
TRBJ1-5 few NA TRBV9 TGTGCCAGCAGCGTAACCCCAGGGCCCGCCGGGCAGCCCCAGCATTTT CASSVTPGPAGQPQHF
TRBJ2-7 NA NA TRBV21-1 TGTGCCAGCAGCAAAGGACGAGGACAGAGTACCTACGAGCAGTACTTC CASSKGRGQSTYEQYF
TRBJ1-4 NA NA TRBV19 TGTGCCAGCGGGGGGACCCTTTATGAAAAACTGTTTTTT CASGGTLYEKLFF
TRBJ2-1 NA TRBD2 TRBV6-1 TGTGCCAGCAGTGAAGTAGCGGGATACAATGAGCAGTTCTTC CASSEVAGYNEQFF
TRBJ2-7 few NA TRBV27 TGTGCCAGCAGTTCCTGGACAGTCTCCTACGAGCAGTACTTC CASSSWTVSYEQYF
TRBJ2-5 NA NA TRBV25-1 TGTGCCAGCAGTGAAGCGGCCAAGGTTGAAGAGACCCAGTACTTC CASSEAAKVEETQYF
TRBJ2-1 few NA TRBV5-6 TGTGCCAGCAGCTTCCTCTCACTAGTTAGTTCGGATGAGCAGTTCTTC CASSFLSLVSSDEQFF
TRBJ1-2 NA TRBD1 TRBV19 TGTGCCAGTAGTATAACACCGGGACAGGGCCAAGGCCCTAACTATGGCTACACCTTC CASSITPGQGQGPNYGYTF